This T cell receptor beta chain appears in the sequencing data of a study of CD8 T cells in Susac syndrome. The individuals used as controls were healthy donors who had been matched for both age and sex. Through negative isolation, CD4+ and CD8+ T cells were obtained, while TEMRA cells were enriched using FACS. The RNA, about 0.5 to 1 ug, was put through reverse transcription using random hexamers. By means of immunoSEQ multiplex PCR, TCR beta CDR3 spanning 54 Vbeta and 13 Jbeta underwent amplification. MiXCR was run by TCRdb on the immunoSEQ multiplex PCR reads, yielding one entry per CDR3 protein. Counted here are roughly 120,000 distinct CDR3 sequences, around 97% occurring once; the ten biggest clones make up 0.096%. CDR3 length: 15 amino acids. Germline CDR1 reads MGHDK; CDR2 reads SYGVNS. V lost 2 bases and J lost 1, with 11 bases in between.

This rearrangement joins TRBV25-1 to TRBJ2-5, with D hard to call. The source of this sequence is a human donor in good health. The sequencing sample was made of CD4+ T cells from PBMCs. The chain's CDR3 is CASSEAGVGQETQYF. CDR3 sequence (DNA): TGTGCCAGCAGTGAAGCTGGGGTGGGCCAAGAGACCCAGTACTTC.